This T cell receptor (beta chain) was obtained from a study of metastatic and nonmetastatic thyroid tumors (dated by TCRdb to between 2020 and 2021). For the wider study: The researchers compared repertoires between peripheral blood samples and tumor or nodule tissue samples from patients with malignant or benign thyroid disease. What the work shows at the level of the full study, not this receptor alone: In both blood and tumor samples, malignant tumors were reported to have significantly higher TCR beta diversity than benign nodules.

Library creation used PCR. Sequencer: Illumina HiSeq 4000. High-throughput sequencing was used to profile the TCR beta-chain CDR3 region of each patient. The paper's processing steps were these. The researchers built a classifier to tell apart papillary thyroid cancer patients with distant metastasis, based on CDR3 differences among clinicopathological groups. Repertoire diversity was assessed with the Shannon index, and tumor-blood repertoire similarity with the Morisita-Horn index. TCRdb handled the public reads itself, with Q25 trimming in fastp and clone calling in MiXCR, and kept productive beta chains. V and J calls and clone size were set by TCRdb, not the authors. The sample table lists about 93,000 clones, approximately 12% of them with a count of one. The top ten hold roughly 10% of the sample. Before undergoing thyroid surgery, none of the patients had been given any kind of treatment. Using T-cell receptor beta sequencing, the study looked back at clinical samples from patients collected from the early 2010s to the late 2010s.

This clone was detected many times. Its antigen target is currently unknown. The input lacks base qualities; no much larger clone sits a single base away. The sample consisted of blood. The receptor comes from a female donor with papillary thyroid cancer or a benign thyroid nodule (not recorded which). Some clones in this sample may be carry-over from other donors' samples.

The DNA sequence is as follows: TGCAGTGCCCGACAGGACAGCTCATCCAATTCACCCCTCCACTTT. This translates into CSARQDSSSNSPLHF. This chain joins TRBV20-1 to TRBJ1-6, and TRBD1 may be the D gene, going by 6 matching bases. The germline V gene (reference sequence) yields DFQATT for CDR1 and SNEGSKA for CDR2. The V and J ends are trimmed by 6 bases and 7 bases, leaving 19 bases between them. Taken from cysteine to phenylalanine, the CDR3 has 15 residues. The only DNA kept is the CDR3, 45 bases in frame from the first base.